The 15 T cell receptor beta chains below all came from one sample that was sequenced in a study of T cells after yellow fever vaccination. TCRdb itself ran the 5' RACE reads through MiXCR, one entry per CDR3 protein. The repertoire holds some 220,000 distinct CDR3 sequences, with approximately 3.2% as singletons. The source material was CD4+ T cells sorted from PBMCs, sampled 10 days after the yellow fever booster vaccination. The receptor source for this set is a man younger than 35 who received the YFV17D yellow fever vaccine.

This clonotype was counted a few times. The V call is TRBV6-2 or TRBV6-3, the J call TRBJ2-1, with D perhaps matching TRBD1 (6 bases). V lost 6 bases and J lost 0, with 9 bases in between. Germline CDR1 MNHEY, CDR2 SVGEGT. The CDR3 has 14 amino acids. The CDR3 nucleotides are TGTGCCAGCAGCGACAGGAGCTCCTACAATGAGCAGTTCTTC. This encodes CASSDRSSYNEQFF.

This clonotype was picked up many times. This chain links TRBV15 with TRBJ1-5; tentatively, D is TRBD1 (6 bases). This CDR3 region has 19 residues. V was cut by 1 base and J by 1 base, with 20 bases left in between. Germline V CDR1 and CDR2: LNHNV, YYDKDF (reference sequence). Here the CDR3 DNA reads TGTGCCACCAGCAGAGTAGGTGGGGGGCGCTTGGCGAGCAATCAGCCCCAGCATTTT. Amino acid sequence: CATSRVGGGRLASNQPQHF.

Regarding this clonotype: One end of the junction does not line up with germline, which may come from a read error. V and J are TRBV11-2 and TRBJ1-6; D gene unclear. The germline V gene encodes CDR1 SGHAT and CDR2 FQNNGV. The CDR3 extends over 13 amino acids. The CDR3 reads CASSLAEDSRLHF. In nucleotides, the CDR3 is TGTGCCAGCAGCTTAGCCGAGGACTCACGCCTCCACTTT.

This clonotype appeared a few times. This chain joins TRBV20-1 and TRBJ2-5, with D unresolved. The CDR3 loop spans 13 amino acids. The V end lost 0 bases, the J end lost 9 bases, and 14 bases lay between the germline ends. Germline lookup yields CDR1 DFQATT and CDR2 SNEGSKA (reference sequence). The CDR3 DNA reads TGCAGTGCTAGAGATCCGTCCTCACGGGCCCAGTACTTC. As protein: CSARDPSSRAQYF.

The table lists this clonotype with a few counts. The genes are TRBV24-1 and TRBJ2-3; D gene unclear. This CDR3 has 13 residues. V gave up 8 bases and J gave up 9 bases, with 17 bases separating them. Germline V gene data show CDR1 as KGHDR and CDR2 as SFDVKD. The CDR3: CATTATPAGTQYF. CDR3 nucleotide sequence: TGTGCCACCACCGCGACTCCCGCTGGCACGCAGTATTTT.

This chain joins TRBV5-4 and TRBJ2-7, with TRBD1 identical over 7 bases. This CDR3 comprises 15 residues. V trimming: 4 bases; J trimming: 4 bases; junction bases outside the gene matches: 11. Germline CDR1 is SGHNT and CDR2 is YYREEE (reference sequence). The CDR3 bases are TGTGCCAGCAGCACTCAAGACAGGGTGGGGTACGAGCAGTACTTC. This gives the protein CASSTQDRVGYEQYF.

This clonotype was recorded many times. The V gene is TRBV12-3 or TRBV12-4, the J gene TRBJ2-1, with a weak D call TRBD2 (5 bases). The CDR3 has 12 amino acids. V lost 7 bases and J 5 bases, leaving 9 bases between the germline ends. DNA for the CDR3: TGTGCCAGCACCGGCGGGCACAATGAGCAGTTCTTC. It specifies CASTGGHNEQFF.

Only a few counts were recorded for this clonotype. The gene calls are TRBV2 and TRBJ2-7; D may be TRBD1 (5 bases). The CDR3 runs 14 residues. V was clipped by 2 bases and J by 5 bases, with 13 bases between them. The germline CDR1 and CDR2 sequences are SNHLY and FYNNEI. The CDR3 DNA sequence: TGTGCCAGCAGTGAAAACCCAGGGTTACACGAGCAGTACTTC. Translation: CASSENPGLHEQYF. The variable domain in full, with the rest retrieved from reference TRBV2 and TRBJ2-7, is EPEVTQTPSHQVTQMGQEVILRCVPISNHLYFYWYRQILGQKVEFLVSFYNNEISEKSEIFDDQFSVERPDGSNFTLKIRSTKLEDSAMYFCASSENPGLHEQYFGPGTRLTVT.

V and J are TRBV5-1 and TRBJ2-2, with 11 bases fitting TRBD2. Trimming cost V 0 bases and J 5 bases; bases outside gene matches: 9. CDR1 is SGHRS, CDR2 YFSETQ, per germline. The CDR3 contains 18 residues. CDR3 nucleotide sequence: TGCGCCAGCAGCTTGGAACTAGCGGGGGCCGCGGGGACCGGGGAGCTGTTTTTT. Translation gives CASSLELAGAAGTGELFF.

This clonotype was observed at least ten times. The chain links TRBV10-3 to TRBJ2-5, with a weak D call TRBD1 (5 bases). CDR3 length equals 15 residues. Per the germline V gene, CDR1 is ENHRY and CDR2 is SYGVKD. Between the trimmed V and J ends, which lost 8 bases and 1 base, there was a span of 17 bases. The CDR3 reads CAIGRASQGQETQYF. The CDR3 bases are TGTGCCATCGGGCGCGCAAGTCAGGGCCAAGAGACCCAGTACTTC.

This clonotype was picked up many times. The V gene is TRBV12-3 or TRBV12-4, the J gene TRBJ1-4; D gene ambiguous. This CDR3 is 15 amino acids long. Trimming shortened V by 5 bases and J by 0 bases, and 10 bases separated the two germline ends. CDR3 DNA: TGTGCCAGCAGTCCCCCAGGAACAACTAATGAAAAACTGTTTTTT. It translates to CASSPPGTTNEKLFF.

The rearrangement links TRBV20-1 to TRBJ2-3, with 8 bases matching TRBD2. The length of the CDR3 is 14 residues. V was pared by 3 bases and J by 4 bases, with 6 bases of the junction left unmatched. The germline CDR1 and CDR2 sequences are DFQATT and SNEGSKA (reference sequence). CDR3 in amino acids: CSARGLVSADTQYF. The CDR3 DNA reads as TGCAGTGCTAGGGGACTAGTCTCTGCAGATACGCAGTATTTT.

This clonotype was seen only a few times. The chain combines TRBV7-6 with TRBJ1-4; 10 bases match TRBD1. This CDR3 contains 15 residues. Trimming took 5 bases from V and 7 from J; bases not matched to a gene: 7. Looked up from germline, CDR1 is SGHVS and CDR2 is FNYEAQ. This CDR3 reads CASSPPGQGVEKLFF. The CDR3 DNA sequence: TGTGCCAGCAGCCCCCCCGGACAGGGGGTTGAAAAACTGTTTTTT.

V usage is TRBV18 and J usage is TRBJ1-1; D may be TRBD1 (5 bases). Per the germline V gene, CDR1 is KGHSH and CDR2 is LQKENI. Trimming left V 3 bases short and J 5 bases short, with 7 bases between. This CDR3 has 12 residues. CDR3 loop: CASSPWGTEAFF. For the CDR3, the DNA is TGTGCCAGCTCACCGTGGGGGACTGAAGCTTTCTTT. The full variable domain, its missing parts supplied by reference TRBV18 and TRBJ1-1, is NAGVMQNPRHLVRRRGQEARLRCSPMKGHSHVYWYRQLPEEGLKFMVYLQKENIIDESGMPKERFSAEFPKEGPSILRIQQVVRGDSAAYFCASSPWGTEAFFGQGTRLTVV.

At least ten counts were recorded for this clonotype. J is TRBJ2-5 and V is TRBV20-1, with D maybe TRBD1 (6 bases). Germline V gene sequence: CDR1 DFQATT, CDR2 SNEGSKA (reference sequence). There are 12 residues in the CDR3. The CDR3 DNA reads as TGCAGCGCCGGGACACTTCAAGAGACCCAGTACTTC. It encodes CSAGTLQETQYF.